Below, one TCR beta chain is given with its context. Antigen unknown. The length of the CDR3 is 17 residues. V dropped 0 bases and J dropped 3; count of bases not matched to a gene: 9. Germline V gene sequence: CDR1 SGHNT, CDR2 YYREEE (reference sequence). The data stem from a study of cytomegalovirus exposure and HLA in healthy donors. Study-wide points: First-cohort TCR clusters tended to co-occur in the roughly 130 validation repertoires, a later analysis found. The study flagged around 160 TCR beta chains as cytomegalovirus-associated.

Repertoires were generated with immunoSEQ multiplex PCR, while TCRdb's copy carries only in-frame clones and drops some. The table lists some 120,000 clones, roughly 89% of them singletons. The V gene is TRBV5-4, the J gene TRBJ2-3; 8 bases are shared with TRBD2. What was sequenced was PBMCs. This clonotype was sampled from a woman between 18 and 29 years old in good health and CMV-seronegative. The chain's CDR3 is CASSLVAGPSLTDTQYF. The CDR3 region has the DNA TGTGCCAGCAGCTTGGTAGCGGGGCCGTCGTTGACAGATACGCAGTATTTT.